This record concerns one TCR beta chain sequence. Antigen specificity is unknown. The sample belongs to a study of T cell repertoires in cytomegalovirus infection. Study as a whole: Matching HLA type, along with CMV infection, was indicated by public TCR beta signatures.

Study results and caveats: Adding up the frequency of public TCR beta families identified people who carried CMV plus the relevant HLA. CMV-specific TCR beta clonotypes restricted by HLA-C were the ones dominating the ex vivo response.

TCRdb fed the reads into MiXCR, producing one record per CDR3 protein. The repertoire holds nearly 700,000 distinct CDR3 sequences, with around 32% as singletons. Trimming left V 8 bases short and J 6 bases short, with 12 bases between. The CDR3 loop spans 12 amino acids. This receptor was taken from a human donor in good health (CMV status not recorded). Some clones in this sample may be carry-over from other donors' samples. The specimen comprised cultured PBMCs, sampled from culture after CMV antigen stimulation. The chain recombines TRBV12-3 or TRBV12-4 with TRBJ2-3; D is uncertain. The CDR3 sequence is CASANLADTQYF. The CDR3 region has the DNA TGTGCCAGCGCTAACCTGGCGGATACGCAGTATTTT.